Following are 18 T cell receptor beta chains from one sample sequenced in a study of shared clonotypes between healthy human individuals (dated by TCRdb to the early 2020s). Library preparation used the immunoSEQ multiplex PCR assay. Not all clones reach the TCRdb copy of this immuneACCESS table, which keeps in-frame sequences only. Checked studies attribute under half of the gap to unresolved V genes and leave the rest unexplained. Within this sample are some 630,000 clones, with around 72% of them counted one time only. The ten largest account for about 1.8% of the sample. The sequenced sample was memory CD4+ T cells sorted from blood. This specimen's cell subset or site label, per the study, means: CD45RA-negative fraction. These receptors came from a woman aged 30 to 39 in good health.

This clone was detected only once. The CDR3 DNA sequence: TGTGCCAGCAGCTACTCCTACGAGCAGTACTTC. The encoded protein is CASSYSYEQYF. The chain employs TRBV11-2 and TRBJ2-7; D not resolved. V was cut by 4 bases and J by 0 bases, with 1 base left in between. Germline V gene lookup returns CDR1 SGHAT and CDR2 FQNNGV. The CDR3 covers 11 residues.

This clone has ten or more counts. This sequence joins TRBV6-5 and TRBJ2-7; 7 positions match TRBD2. Germline CDR1 MNHEY, CDR2 SVGAGI. V shed 7 bases and J 4 bases; nucleotides not matched to a gene: 13. This CDR3 spans 15 amino acids. This CDR3 is CASTVLTGRVYEQYF. CDR3 coding DNA: TGTGCCAGCACCGTCCTTACTGGGAGGGTGTACGAGCAGTACTTC.

As to this clone: The identical CDR3 is also encoded by other nucleotide sequences in the sample. The chain carries TRBV7-9 and TRBJ2-5, with D uncertain. The CDR3 sequence is 10 residues long. Trimming took off 4 bases at V and 4 bases at J, with 1 base between the two ends. CDR1 is SEHNR, CDR2 FQNEAQ, per germline (reference sequence). CDR3 nucleotides: TGTGCCAGCAGCTCAGAGACCCAGTACTTC. Amino acid sequence: CASSSETQYF.

The genes are TRBV5-1 and TRBJ1-2; 7 nucleotides align to TRBD1. The ends lost 3 bases at V and 6 bases at J; junction bases unmatched: 11. Germline V lookup: CDR1 SGHRS, CDR2 YFSETQ. CDR3 length: 15 residues. CDR3 bases: TGCGCCAGCAGCTCCGGTGTACAGGGGCTTAATGGCTACACCTTC. As protein: CASSSGVQGLNGYTF.

The V gene is TRBV7-9, the J gene TRBJ2-1; D gene uncertain. Germline lookup yields CDR1 SEHNR and CDR2 FQNEAQ (reference sequence). V lost 5 bases to trimming and J lost 8 bases, with 16 bases between them. The length of the CDR3 is 14 residues. The CDR3 nucleotides are TGTGCCAGCAGCGAAGCTCACGCAGCATATGAGCAGTTCTTC. Its translation is CASSEAHAAYEQFF.

Comments on this clone: This specimen includes other DNA sequences encoding the same CDR3. V gene TRBV19 combines with J gene TRBJ2-1, with 11 bases fitting TRBD2. J lost 4 bases, V lost 5 bases, and 4 bases had no gene match. The CDR3 loop spans 15 amino acids. Germline V gene data show CDR1 as LNHDA and CDR2 as SQIVND (reference sequence). The CDR3 here is CASSSGTSGYNEQFF. CDR3 coding DNA: TGTGCCAGTAGTTCCGGGACTAGCGGTTACAATGAGCAGTTCTTC.

This chain joins TRBV28 and TRBJ1-1, with TRBD1 matching 8 bases. Germline trimming cut 6 bases from V and 4 bases from J; bases unmatched to any gene: 1. This CDR3 contains 12 residues. Germline V gene lookup returns CDR1 MDHEN and CDR2 SYDVKM. As DNA, the CDR3 is TGTGCCAGCAGCGACAGGGGCACTGAAGCTTTCTTT. It translates to CASSDRGTEAFF. The complete variable domain, with remaining parts taken from reference TRBV28 and TRBJ1-1, reads DVKVTQSSRYLVKRTGEKVFLECVQDMDHENMFWYRQDPGLGLRLIYFSYDVKMKEKGDIPEGYSVSREKKERFSLILESASTNQTSMYLCASSDRGTEAFFGQGTRLTVV.

This rearrangement joins TRBV2 to TRBJ2-5; no firm D call. V dropped 7 bases and J dropped 4 bases, with 16 bases sitting between them. The CDR3 has 14 amino acids. Looked up from germline, CDR1 is SNHLY and CDR2 is FYNNEI. CDR3 in amino acids: CASNGFSWGETQYF. In nucleotides, the CDR3 is TGTGCCAGCAATGGGTTCTCTTGGGGAGAGACCCAGTACTTC.

The sample holds a few counts of this clone. The J gene is TRBJ1-2, the V gene TRBV5-4; no clear D gene. This CDR3 spans 12 amino acids. Looked up from germline, CDR1 is SGHNT and CDR2 is YYREEE (reference sequence). V was clipped by 4 bases and J by 8 bases, with 12 bases between them. The CDR3 loop is CASSLGMGGYTF. The CDR3 DNA is TGTGCCAGCAGCCTCGGGATGGGAGGCTACACCTTC.

V gene TRBV11-2 combines with J gene TRBJ2-5, with 12 bases identical to TRBD2. The ends lost 5 bases at V and 7 bases at J; junction bases unmatched: 11. The CDR3 covers 16 residues. The germline V gene encodes CDR1 SGHAT and CDR2 FQNNGV. CDR3 nucleotides: TGTGCCAGCAGCCCTAGCGGGAGGGGGTTTGGAGGGACCCAGTACTTC. Protein sequence: CASSPSGRGFGGTQYF.

This clone has just one count. The chain carries TRBV11-2 and TRBJ2-3; 7 bases are a match to TRBD2. CDR3 length: 15 residues. V lost 5 bases to trimming and J lost 1 base; unmatched junction nucleotides: 6. The germline V gene has CDR1 SGHAT and CDR2 FQNNGV. The CDR3 loop is CASSPWGRGTDTQYF. CDR3 nucleotide sequence: TGTGCCAGCAGCCCGTGGGGGAGGGGCACAGATACGCAGTATTTT.

This clone was picked up one time. The V call is TRBV11-2, the J call TRBJ1-4, with D tentatively TRBD1 (5 bases). Germline CDR1 is SGHAT and CDR2 is FQNNGV. The CDR3 has 16 amino acids. V was pared by 6 bases and J by 8 bases, with 22 bases between. The CDR3: CASSRGGANVREKLFF. Written as DNA, the CDR3 is TGTGCCAGCAGTCGGGGGGGTGCGAACGTTCGGGAAAAACTGTTTTTT. Combining the CDR3 with reference TRBV11-2 and TRBJ1-4 gives the whole variable domain EAGVAQSPRYKIIEKRQSVAFWCNPISGHATLYWYQQILGQGPKLLIQFQNNGVVDDSQLPKDRFSAERLKGVDSTLKIQPAKLEDSAVYLCASSRGGANVREKLFFGSGTQLSVL.

V and J are TRBV9 and TRBJ1-2; D is unclear. The CDR3 is made up of 12 amino acids. Trimming shortened V by 7 bases and J by 0 bases, and 7 bases separated the two germline ends. From germline, CDR1 is SGDLS and CDR2 YYNGEE. The CDR3 spells CASSTTNYGYTF. CDR3 DNA sequence: TGTGCCAGCTCGACAACTAACTATGGCTACACCTTC.

The V gene is TRBV11-3, the J gene TRBJ2-1; 12 bases fit TRBD2. J gave up 7 bases and V 5 bases, and 6 bases lay outside the gene matches. The CDR3 sequence is 15 residues long. Germline lookup yields CDR1 SGHNT and CDR2 YENEEA. CDR3 sequence (DNA): TGTGCCAGCAGCCTTACTAGCGGGGGGCTGAATGAGCAGTTCTTC. This sequence encodes CASSLTSGGLNEQFF.

The chain joins TRBV6-5 to TRBJ1-1; 7 bases line up with TRBD1. V dropped 2 bases and J dropped 1; count of bases not matched to a gene: 4. This CDR3 has 15 amino acids. Germline V gives CDR1 MNHEY, CDR2 SVGAGI. CDR3 loop: CASSYGGTENTEAFF. CDR3 bases: TGTGCCAGCAGTTACGGCGGGACAGAGAACACTGAAGCTTTCTTT.

This chain joins TRBV18 and TRBJ1-2; 7 nucleotides match TRBD1. Germline assignment: CDR1 KGHSH and CDR2 LQKENI. With 1 base clipped from V and 3 bases from J, the junction kept 8 bases outside the gene matches. The CDR3 has 16 amino acids. The chain's CDR3 is CASSPRQGVGYYGYTF. The DNA of the CDR3 is TGTGCCAGCTCACCACGACAGGGCGTCGGGTACTATGGCTACACCTTC. Full variable domain (missing parts from reference TRBV18 and TRBJ1-2): NAGVMQNPRHLVRRRGQEARLRCSPMKGHSHVYWYRQLPEEGLKFMVYLQKENIIDESGMPKERFSAEFPKEGPSILRIQQVVRGDSAAYFCASSPRQGVGYYGYTFGSGTRLTVV.

The chain links TRBV10-3 to TRBJ2-7, with TRBD1 matching over 10 bases. V lost 8 bases and J lost 5; bases outside the gene matches: 3. Germline V gene lookup returns CDR1 ENHRY and CDR2 SYGVKD. The CDR3 length is 12 residues. CDR3 in DNA: TGTGCCATCGGGGACAGGGGAGACGAGCAGTACTTC. It translates to CAIGDRGDEQYF.

The chain employs TRBV5-1 and TRBJ1-3, with D perhaps matching TRBD1 (6 bases). In germline, CDR1 is SGHRS, CDR2 YFSETQ. This CDR3 has 15 residues. Trimming cost V 1 base and J 4 bases, with 12 bases left between them. CDR3 in amino acids: CASSLLSGAGNTIYF. The CDR3 DNA follows: TGCGCCAGCAGCTTGTTGTCAGGGGCGGGAAACACCATATATTTT.